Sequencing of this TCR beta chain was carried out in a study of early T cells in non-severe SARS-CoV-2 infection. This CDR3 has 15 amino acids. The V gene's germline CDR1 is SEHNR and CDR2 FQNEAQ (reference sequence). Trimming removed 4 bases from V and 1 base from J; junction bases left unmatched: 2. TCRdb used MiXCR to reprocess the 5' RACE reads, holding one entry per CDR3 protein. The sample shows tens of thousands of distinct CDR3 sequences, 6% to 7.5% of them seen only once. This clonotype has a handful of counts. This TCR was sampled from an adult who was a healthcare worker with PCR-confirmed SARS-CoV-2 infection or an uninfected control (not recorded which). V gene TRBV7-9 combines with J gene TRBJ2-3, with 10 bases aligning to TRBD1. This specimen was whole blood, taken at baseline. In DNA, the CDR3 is TGTGCCAGCAGCTCTGACAGGGGGCGCACAGATACGCAGTATTTT. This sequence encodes CASSSDRGRTDTQYF.